This T cell receptor (beta chain) derives from a study of cytomegalovirus exposure and HLA in healthy donors. The CDR3 is 15 residues long. From germline, CDR1 is MGHDK and CDR2 SYGVNS. V gave up 7 bases and J gave up 6 bases; unmatched junction bases: 4. Both 60 Vbeta primers and 13 Jbeta primers went into the PCR. Sequencing used immunoSEQ multiplex PCR; TCRdb keeps in-frame clones, though not all of them. The top ten hold about 1.8% of the sample, which has 150,000 to 200,000 clones, around four fifths seen once. Broader study findings: The CMV antigen specificity of a few CMV-associated chains was confirmed through in vitro analysis.

For this clone: What it recognizes is unknown.

This chain joins TRBV25-1 and TRBJ2-2, with 14 bases fitting TRBD2. Input material: PBMCs. The sequence was obtained from a man aged 35 to 55 in good health and CMV-seropositive. The CDR3 nucleotides read TGTGCCAGCACGGGACTAGCGGGAGTTCCCGGGGAGCTGTTTTTT. This gives the protein CASTGLAGVPGELFF.